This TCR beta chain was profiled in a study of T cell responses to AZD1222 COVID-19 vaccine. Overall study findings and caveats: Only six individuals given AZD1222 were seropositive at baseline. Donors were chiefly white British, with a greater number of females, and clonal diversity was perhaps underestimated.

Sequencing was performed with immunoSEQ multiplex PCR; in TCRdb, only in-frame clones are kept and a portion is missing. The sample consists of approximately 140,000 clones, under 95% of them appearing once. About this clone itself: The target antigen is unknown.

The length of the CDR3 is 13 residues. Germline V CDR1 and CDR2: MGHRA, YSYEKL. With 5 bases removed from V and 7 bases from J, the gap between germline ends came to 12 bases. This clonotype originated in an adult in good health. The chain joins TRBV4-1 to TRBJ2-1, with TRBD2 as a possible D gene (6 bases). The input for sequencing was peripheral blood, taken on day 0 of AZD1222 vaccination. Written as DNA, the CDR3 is TGCGCCAGCAGCTCCAGAGGGAGGAATGAGCAGTTCTTC. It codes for CASSSRGRNEQFF.